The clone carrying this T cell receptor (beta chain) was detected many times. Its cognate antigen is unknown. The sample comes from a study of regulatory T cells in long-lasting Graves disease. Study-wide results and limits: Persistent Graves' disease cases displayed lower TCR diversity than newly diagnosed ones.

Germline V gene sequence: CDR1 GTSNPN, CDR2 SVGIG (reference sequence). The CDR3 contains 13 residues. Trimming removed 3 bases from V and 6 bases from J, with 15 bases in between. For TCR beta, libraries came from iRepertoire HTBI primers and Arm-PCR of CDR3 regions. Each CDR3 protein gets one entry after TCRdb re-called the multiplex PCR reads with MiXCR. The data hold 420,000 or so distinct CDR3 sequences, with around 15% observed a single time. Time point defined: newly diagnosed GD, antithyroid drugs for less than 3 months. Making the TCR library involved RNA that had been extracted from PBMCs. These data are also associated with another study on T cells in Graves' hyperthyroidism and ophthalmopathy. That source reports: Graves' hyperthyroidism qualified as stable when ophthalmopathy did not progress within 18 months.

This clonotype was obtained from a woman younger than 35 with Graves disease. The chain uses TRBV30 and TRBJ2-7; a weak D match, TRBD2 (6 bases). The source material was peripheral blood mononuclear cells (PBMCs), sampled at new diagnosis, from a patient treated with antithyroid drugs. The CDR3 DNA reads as TGTGCCTGGAGACCGGGGGATTGGGGCGAGCAGTACTTC. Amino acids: CAWRPGDWGEQYF.